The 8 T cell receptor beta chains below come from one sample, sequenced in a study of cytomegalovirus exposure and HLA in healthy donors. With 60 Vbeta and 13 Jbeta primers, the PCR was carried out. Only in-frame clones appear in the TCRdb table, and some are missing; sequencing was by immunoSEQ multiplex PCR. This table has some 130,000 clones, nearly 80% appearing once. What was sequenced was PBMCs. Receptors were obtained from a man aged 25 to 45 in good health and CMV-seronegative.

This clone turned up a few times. The CDR3 DNA is TGCGCCAGCAGCCCCGGGACTAGCGGAGGTGAGGAGACCCAGTACTTC. Protein sequence: CASSPGTSGGEETQYF. The rearrangement links TRBV4-1 to TRBJ2-5; 11 nucleotides agree with TRBD2. V dropped 4 bases and J dropped 5; count of bases not matched to a gene: 9. The CDR3 has 16 residues. Germline V gene lookup returns CDR1 MGHRA and CDR2 YSYEKL.

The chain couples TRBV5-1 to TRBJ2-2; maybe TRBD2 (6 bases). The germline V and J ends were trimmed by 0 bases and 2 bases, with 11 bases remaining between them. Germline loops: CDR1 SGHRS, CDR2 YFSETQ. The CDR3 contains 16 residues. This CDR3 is CASSLAERVNTGELFF. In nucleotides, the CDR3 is TGCGCCAGCAGCTTGGCCGAGCGGGTCAACACCGGGGAGCTGTTTTTT.

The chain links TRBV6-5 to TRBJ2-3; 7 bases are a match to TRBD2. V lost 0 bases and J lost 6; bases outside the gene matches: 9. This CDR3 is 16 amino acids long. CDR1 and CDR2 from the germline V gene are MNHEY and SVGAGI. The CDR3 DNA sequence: TGTGCCAGCAGTTACTCTTCTAGCGGAGGGATGGATACGCAGTATTTT. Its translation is CASSYSSSGGMDTQYF.

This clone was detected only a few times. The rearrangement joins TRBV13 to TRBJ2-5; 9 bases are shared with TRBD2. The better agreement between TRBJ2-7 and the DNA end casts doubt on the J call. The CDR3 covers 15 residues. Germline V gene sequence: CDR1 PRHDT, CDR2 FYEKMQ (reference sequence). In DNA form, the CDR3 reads TGTGCCAGCAGCTGGGAGACTAGCGGAACCTACGAGCAGTACTTC. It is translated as CASSWETSGTYEQYF.

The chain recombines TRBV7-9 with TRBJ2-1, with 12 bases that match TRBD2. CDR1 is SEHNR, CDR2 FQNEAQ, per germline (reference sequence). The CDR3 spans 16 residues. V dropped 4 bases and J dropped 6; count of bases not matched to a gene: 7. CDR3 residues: CASSSTVLAGGNEQFF. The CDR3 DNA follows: TGTGCCAGCAGCTCCACTGTACTAGCGGGAGGCAATGAGCAGTTCTTC.

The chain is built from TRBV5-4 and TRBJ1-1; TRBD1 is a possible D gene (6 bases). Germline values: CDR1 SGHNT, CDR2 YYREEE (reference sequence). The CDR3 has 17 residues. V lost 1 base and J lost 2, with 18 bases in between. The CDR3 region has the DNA TGTGCCAGCAGCTTGAAGACAGGTTCCCTCATCAACACTGAAGCTTTCTTT. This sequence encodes CASSLKTGSLINTEAFF.

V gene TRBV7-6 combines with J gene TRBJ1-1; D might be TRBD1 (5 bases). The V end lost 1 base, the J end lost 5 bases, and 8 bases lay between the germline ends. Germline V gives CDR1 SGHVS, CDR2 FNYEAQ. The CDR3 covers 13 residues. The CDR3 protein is CASSLGSGTEAFF. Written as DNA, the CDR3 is TGTGCCAGCAGCTTAGGATCAGGGACTGAAGCTTTCTTT. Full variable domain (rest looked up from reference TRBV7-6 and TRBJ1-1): GAGVSQSPRYKVTKRGQDVALRCDPISGHVSLYWYRQALGQGPEFLTYFNYEAQQDKSGLPNDRFSAERPEGSISTLTIQRTEQRDSAMYRCASSLGSGTEAFFGQGTRLTVV.

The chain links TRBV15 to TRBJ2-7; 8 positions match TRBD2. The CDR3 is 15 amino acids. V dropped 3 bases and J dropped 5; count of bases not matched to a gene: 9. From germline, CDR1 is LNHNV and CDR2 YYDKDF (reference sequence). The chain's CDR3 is CATSSAPTSVDEQYF. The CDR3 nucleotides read TGTGCCACCAGCAGTGCCCCGACTAGCGTCGACGAGCAGTACTTC.